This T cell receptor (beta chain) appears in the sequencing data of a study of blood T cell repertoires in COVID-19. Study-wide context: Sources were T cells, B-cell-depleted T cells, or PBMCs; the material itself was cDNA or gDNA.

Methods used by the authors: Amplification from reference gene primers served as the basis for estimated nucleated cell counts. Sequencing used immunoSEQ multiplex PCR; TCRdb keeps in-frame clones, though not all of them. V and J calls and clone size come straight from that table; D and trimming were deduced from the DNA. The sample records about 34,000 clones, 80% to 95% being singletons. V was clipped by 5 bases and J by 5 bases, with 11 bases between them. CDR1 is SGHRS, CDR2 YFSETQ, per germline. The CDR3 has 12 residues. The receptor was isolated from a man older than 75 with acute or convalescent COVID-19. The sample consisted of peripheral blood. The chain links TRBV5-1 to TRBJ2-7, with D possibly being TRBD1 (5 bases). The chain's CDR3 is CASSSYRNEQYF. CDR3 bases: TGCGCCAGCAGTTCCTACAGGAACGAGCAGTACTTC.